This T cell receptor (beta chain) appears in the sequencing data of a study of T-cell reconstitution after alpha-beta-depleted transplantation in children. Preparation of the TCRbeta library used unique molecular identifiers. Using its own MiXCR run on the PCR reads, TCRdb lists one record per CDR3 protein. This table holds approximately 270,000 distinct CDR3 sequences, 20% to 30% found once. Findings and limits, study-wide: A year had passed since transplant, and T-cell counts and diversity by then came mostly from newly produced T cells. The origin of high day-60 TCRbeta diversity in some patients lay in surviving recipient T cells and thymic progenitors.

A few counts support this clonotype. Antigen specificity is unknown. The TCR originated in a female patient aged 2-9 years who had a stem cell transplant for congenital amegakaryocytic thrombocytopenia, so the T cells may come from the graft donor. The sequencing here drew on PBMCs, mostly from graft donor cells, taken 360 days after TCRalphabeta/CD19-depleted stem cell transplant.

The CDR3 nucleotides read TGCAGCGTGGACAGGACTAGCACAGATACGCAGTATTTT. It codes for CSVDRTSTDTQYF. The chain joins TRBV29-1 to TRBJ2-3; TRBD1 matches at 7 bases. Germline trimming cut 6 bases from V and 0 bases from J; bases unmatched to any gene: 3. The CDR3 length is 13 residues. CDR1 is SQVTM and CDR2 is ANQGSEA in the germline V gene.